The entry that follows covers one TCR beta chain sequence. Its cognate antigen is unknown. These data are taken from a study of PD-1 blockade in classical Hodgkin lymphoma. Study results and caveats: Newly diagnosed patients were reported to start with lower TCR diversity than healthy donors.

This CDR3 has 15 amino acids. Per the germline V gene, CDR1 is SNHLY and CDR2 is FYNNEI. V trimming: 2 bases; J trimming: 7 bases; junction bases outside the gene matches: 7. TCRdb's table, derived via immunoSEQ multiplex PCR, lists solely in-frame clones and lacks some. The sample holds tens of thousands of clones, over 80% seen once. Time point in this sample: cycle 4 day 1 (C4D1), after about 6 weeks of nivolumab. Each of the patients experienced relapse following autologous stem cell transplantation, and their brentuximab vedotin exposure differed. The material was peripheral blood mononuclear cells (PBMCs), obtained before the fourth cycle of nivolumab. The chain couples TRBV2 to TRBJ1-5, with 8 bases aligning to TRBD1. This sequence was found in a human donor with classical Hodgkin lymphoma. CDR3 protein: CASSERARGRQPQHF. The CDR3 nucleotides are TGTGCCAGCAGTGAAAGGGCCAGGGGGCGACAGCCCCAGCATTTT.